This paragraph reports one T cell receptor beta chain. Roughly 0.45 to 1 ug RNA was reverse transcribed with random hexamers. Amplification of TCR beta CDR3 by immunoSEQ multiplex PCR spanned 54 Vbeta and 13 Jbeta. From the immunoSEQ multiplex PCR reads, TCRdb called clonotypes with MiXCR, one entry per CDR3 protein. The repertoire holds under 250,000 distinct CDR3 sequences, with approximately 92% as singletons. This sample was included in a study of CD8 T cells in Susac syndrome. Germline V CDR1 and CDR2: SQVTM, ANQGSEA. J was trimmed by 6 bases and V by 4 bases; bases with no gene match: 8. The CDR3 runs to 13 residues.

The specimen was CD4+ T cells from PBMCs. This clonotype was obtained from a human donor with multiple sclerosis. The chain has TRBV29-1 and TRBJ1-1; the match to TRBD1 covers 7 bases. This CDR3 is CSVVPLTGSEAFF. The CDR3 DNA reads TGCAGCGTTGTTCCTCTGACAGGGTCTGAAGCTTTCTTT.